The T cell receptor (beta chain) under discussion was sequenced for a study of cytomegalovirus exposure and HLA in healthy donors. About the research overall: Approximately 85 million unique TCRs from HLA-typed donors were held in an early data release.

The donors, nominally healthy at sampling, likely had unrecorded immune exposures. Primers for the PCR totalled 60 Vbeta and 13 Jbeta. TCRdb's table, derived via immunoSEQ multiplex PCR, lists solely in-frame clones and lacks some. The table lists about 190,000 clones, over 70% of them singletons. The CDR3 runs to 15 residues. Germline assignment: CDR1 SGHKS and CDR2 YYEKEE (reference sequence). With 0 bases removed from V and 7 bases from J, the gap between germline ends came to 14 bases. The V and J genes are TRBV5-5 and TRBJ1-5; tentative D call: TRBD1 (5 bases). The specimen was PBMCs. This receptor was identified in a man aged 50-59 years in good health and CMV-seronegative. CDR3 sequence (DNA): TGTGCCAGCAGCTTGGAAGGGGTAGGGTTCCAGCCCCAGCATTTT. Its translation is CASSLEGVGFQPQHF.